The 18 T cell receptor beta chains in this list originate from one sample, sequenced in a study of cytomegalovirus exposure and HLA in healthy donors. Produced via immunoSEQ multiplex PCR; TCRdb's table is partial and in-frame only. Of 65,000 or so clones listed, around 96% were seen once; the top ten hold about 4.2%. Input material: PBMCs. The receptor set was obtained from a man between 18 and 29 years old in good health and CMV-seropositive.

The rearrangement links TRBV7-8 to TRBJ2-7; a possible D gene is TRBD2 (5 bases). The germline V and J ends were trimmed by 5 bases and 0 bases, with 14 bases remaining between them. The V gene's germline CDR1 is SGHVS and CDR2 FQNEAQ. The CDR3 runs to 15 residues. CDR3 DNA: TGTGCCAGCAGCCCCGCCGGGGTGGGCTCCTACGAGCAGTACTTC. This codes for CASSPAGVGSYEQYF.

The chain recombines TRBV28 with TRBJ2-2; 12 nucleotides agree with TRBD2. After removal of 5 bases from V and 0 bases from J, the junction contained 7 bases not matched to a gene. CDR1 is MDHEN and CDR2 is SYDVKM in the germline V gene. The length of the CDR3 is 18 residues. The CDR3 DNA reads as TGTGCCAGCAGTCAGGCCCTAGCGGGAGGGCCGAACACCGGGGAGCTGTTTTTT. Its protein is CASSQALAGGPNTGELFF.

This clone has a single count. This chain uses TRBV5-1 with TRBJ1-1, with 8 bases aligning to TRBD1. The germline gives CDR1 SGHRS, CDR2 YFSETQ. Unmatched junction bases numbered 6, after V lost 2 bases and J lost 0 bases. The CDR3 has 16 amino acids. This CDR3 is CASSFSLGQVNTEAFF. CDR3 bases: TGCGCCAGCAGCTTCTCTCTGGGACAGGTGAACACTGAAGCTTTCTTT.

DNA for the CDR3: TGTGCCACCAGCAGAGATAGTAACACCGGGACAGGGAGCGGGGAGCTGTTTTTT. It encodes CATSRDSNTGTGSGELFF. The chain links TRBV15 to TRBJ2-2; TRBD1 matches 9 bases. CDR1 and CDR2 (germline): LNHNV, YYDKDF (reference sequence). The CDR3 totals 18 residues. The ends lost 0 bases at V and 7 bases at J; junction bases unmatched: 12.

CDR3 loop: CASSVASRNNEQFF. DNA for the CDR3: TGTGCCAGCAGCGTAGCTTCTAGGAACAATGAGCAGTTCTTC. The chain joins TRBV9 to TRBJ2-1, with D uncertain. CDR3 size: 14 residues. The V gene lost 0 bases and the J gene lost 5 bases, with 9 bases spanning the gap. Looked up from germline, CDR1 is SGDLS and CDR2 is YYNGEE.

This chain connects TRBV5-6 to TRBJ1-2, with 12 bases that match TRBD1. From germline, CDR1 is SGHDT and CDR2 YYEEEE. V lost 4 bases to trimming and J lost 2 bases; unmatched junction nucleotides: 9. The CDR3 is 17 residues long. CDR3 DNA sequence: TGTGCCAGCAGCCTTCCGGGACAGGGGGCGCACAACTATGGCTACACCTTC. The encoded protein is CASSLPGQGAHNYGYTF.

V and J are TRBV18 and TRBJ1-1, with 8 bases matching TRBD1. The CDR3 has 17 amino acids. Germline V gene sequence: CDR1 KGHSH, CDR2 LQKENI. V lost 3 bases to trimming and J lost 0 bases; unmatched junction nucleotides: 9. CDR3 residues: CASSPVDRANMNTEAFF. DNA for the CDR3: TGTGCCAGCTCACCGGTGGACAGGGCTAACATGAACACTGAAGCTTTCTTT.

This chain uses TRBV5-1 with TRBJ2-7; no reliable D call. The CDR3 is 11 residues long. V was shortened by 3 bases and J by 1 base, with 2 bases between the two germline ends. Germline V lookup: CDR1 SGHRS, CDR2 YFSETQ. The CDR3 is CASSSSYEQYF. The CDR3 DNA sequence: TGCGCCAGCAGCTCGTCCTACGAGCAGTACTTC.

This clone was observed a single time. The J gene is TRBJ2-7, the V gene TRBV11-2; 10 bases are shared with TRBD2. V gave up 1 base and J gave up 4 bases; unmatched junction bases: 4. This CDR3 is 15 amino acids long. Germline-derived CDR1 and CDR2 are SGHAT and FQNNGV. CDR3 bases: TGTGCCAGCAGCTTAGTGCGGGGACTAGCGTACGAGCAGTACTTC. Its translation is CASSLVRGLAYEQYF.

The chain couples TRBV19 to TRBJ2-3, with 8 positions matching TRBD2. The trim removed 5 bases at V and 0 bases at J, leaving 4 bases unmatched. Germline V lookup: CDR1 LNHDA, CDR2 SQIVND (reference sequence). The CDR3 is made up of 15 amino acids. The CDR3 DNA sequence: TGTGCCAGTAGTTCTAGCGGGTATAGCACAGATACGCAGTATTTT. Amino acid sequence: CASSSSGYSTDTQYF.

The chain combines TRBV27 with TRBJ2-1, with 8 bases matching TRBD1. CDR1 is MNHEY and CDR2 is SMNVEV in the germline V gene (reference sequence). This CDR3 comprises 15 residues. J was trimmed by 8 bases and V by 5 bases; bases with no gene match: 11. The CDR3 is CASSKFSGGEDEQFF. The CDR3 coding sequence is TGTGCCAGCAGTAAATTTTCAGGGGGCGAGGATGAGCAGTTCTTC.

DNA for the CDR3: TGTGCCAGCAGCTTAACAGACAATGAGCAGTTCTTC. Amino acids: CASSLTDNEQFF. The genes are TRBV11-3 and TRBJ2-1; D uncertain. Germline lookup yields CDR1 SGHNT and CDR2 YENEEA. The CDR3 covers 12 residues. Between the trimmed V and J ends, which lost 2 bases and 5 bases, there was a span of 4 bases.

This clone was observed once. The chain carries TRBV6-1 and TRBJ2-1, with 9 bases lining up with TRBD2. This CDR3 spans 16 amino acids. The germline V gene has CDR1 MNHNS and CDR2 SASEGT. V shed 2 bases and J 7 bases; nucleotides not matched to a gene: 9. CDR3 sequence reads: CASSEWGSGSGNEQFF. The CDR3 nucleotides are TGTGCCAGCAGTGAATGGGGTAGCGGGAGTGGGAATGAGCAGTTCTTC.

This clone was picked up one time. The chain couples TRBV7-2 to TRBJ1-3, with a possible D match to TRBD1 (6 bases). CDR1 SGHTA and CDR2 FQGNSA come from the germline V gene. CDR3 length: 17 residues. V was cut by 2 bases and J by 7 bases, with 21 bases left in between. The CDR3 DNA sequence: TGTGCCAGCAGCTTATGGGGGAGGGACAATTGGCCGAACACCATATATTTT. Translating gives CASSLWGRDNWPNTIYF.

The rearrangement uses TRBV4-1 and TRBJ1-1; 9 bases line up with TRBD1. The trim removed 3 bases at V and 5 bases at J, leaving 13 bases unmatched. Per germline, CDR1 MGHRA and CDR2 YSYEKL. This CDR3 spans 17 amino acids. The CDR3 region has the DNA TGCGCCAGCAGCCAGAAGGGGACAGGGCTATTGGTTACTGAAGCTTTCTTT. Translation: CASSQKGTGLLVTEAFF.

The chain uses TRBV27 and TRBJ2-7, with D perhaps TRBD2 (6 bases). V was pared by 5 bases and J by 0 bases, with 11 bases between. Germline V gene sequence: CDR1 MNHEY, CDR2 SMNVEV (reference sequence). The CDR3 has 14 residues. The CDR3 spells CASSKAGRSYEQYF. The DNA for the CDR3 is TGTGCCAGCAGTAAGGCGGGACGCTCCTACGAGCAGTACTTC.

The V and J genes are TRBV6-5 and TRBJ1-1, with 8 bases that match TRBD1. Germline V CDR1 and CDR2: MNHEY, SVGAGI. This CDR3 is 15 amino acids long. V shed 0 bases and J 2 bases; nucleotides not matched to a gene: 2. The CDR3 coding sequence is TGTGCCAGCAGTTACTCGACAGGGGCTAACACTGAAGCTTTCTTT. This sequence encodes CASSYSTGANTEAFF.

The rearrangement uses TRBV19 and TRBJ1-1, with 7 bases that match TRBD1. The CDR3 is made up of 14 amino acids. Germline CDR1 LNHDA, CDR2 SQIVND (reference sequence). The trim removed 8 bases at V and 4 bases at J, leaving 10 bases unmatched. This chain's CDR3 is CASSRPEGATEAFF. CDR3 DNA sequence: TGTGCCAGTTCCCGACCTGAGGGGGCCACTGAAGCTTTCTTT.